This TCR beta chain was retrieved from a study of cytomegalovirus exposure and HLA in healthy donors. The donors were part of the validation cohort, which consisted of some 120 subjects and was separate from the first cohort of 670 or so subjects. The data were produced by immunoSEQ multiplex PCR, yet TCRdb's version contains in-frame clones alone and is incomplete. The sample holds around 140,000 clones, about 91% seen once. The V gene's germline CDR1 is SGDLS and CDR2 YYNGEE. The CDR3 runs 15 residues. V lost 0 bases and J 7 bases, leaving 14 bases between the germline ends. The rearrangement uses TRBV9 and TRBJ1-5, with D unclear. This TCR was sampled from a woman aged 18-30 years in good health and CMV-seronegative. The sequencing input was PBMCs. The CDR3 sequence is CASSVGGAEEQPQHF. In DNA, the CDR3 is TGTGCCAGCAGCGTAGGAGGAGCTGAAGAGCAGCCCCAGCATTTT. The variable domain in full, with the rest retrieved from reference TRBV9 and TRBJ1-5, is DSGVTQTPKHLITATGQRVTLRCSPRSGDLSVYWYQQSLDQGLQFLIQYYNGEERAKGNILERFSAQQFPDLHSELNLSSLELGDSALYFCASSVGGAEEQPQHFGDGTRLSIL.